This T cell receptor beta chain was identified during a study of T cells in tuberculosis. The V end was cut by 4 bases, the J end by 4 bases, with 19 bases between. The V gene's germline CDR1 is SGHNT and CDR2 YENEEA. CDR3 length: 17 amino acids. Libraries were prepared by immunoSEQ multiplex PCR; TCRdb keeps only in-frame clonotypes and omits some of them. The sample lists 20,000 to 25,000 clones, about 92% occurring once. The receptor was derived from a donor between 10 and 29 years old with latent tuberculosis or without tuberculosis infection. Some clones in this sample may be carry-over from other donors' samples. J is TRBJ2-2 and V is TRBV11-3; D perhaps matches TRBD1 (5 bases). Sequencing input: PBMCs. CDR3 sequence reads: CASSSQTQAVGTGELFF. The CDR3 DNA reads TGTGCCAGCAGCTCTCAAACACAGGCCGTGGGCACCGGGGAGCTGTTTTTT.